The present T cell receptor beta chain was sequenced within a study of CD8 T cells in Susac syndrome (dated by TCRdb to between 2018 and 2021). At the level of the whole study: Repertoire sequencing was used to test whether CD8+ T cell activation and differentiation in Susac syndrome was antigen driven. The clonality of the CD8+ T cell repertoire was compared across 12 healthy donors, roughly 14 Susac syndrome patients and under 17 multiple sclerosis patients.

What the work shows at the level of the full study, not this receptor alone: The number of individuals in the TCR sequencing and HLA analysis was recognized as being relatively small.

Peripheral blood CD8+ and CD4+ T cells from healthy donors, Susac syndrome patients and multiple sclerosis patients were profiled by high-throughput TCR beta sequencing. Multiple sclerosis controls were treatment-naive patients with stable or active relapsing-remitting disease fulfilling revised McDonald criteria. Bulk CD8+ and CD4+ T cells were purified by magnetic negative isolation, while CD8+ TEMRA cells were enriched using FACS. Blood was collected in EDTA tubes and processed within 24 hours, with PBMCs isolated through density gradient centrifugation. PBMCs intended for TCR sequencing were cryopreserved in liquid nitrogen and were subsequently thawed in a 37 degrees C water bath. Purity of sorted or isolated CD4+, CD8+ and CD8+ TEMRA cells was at least 90%. This clonotype was seen a single time. Its specific antigen is unknown. One base away there is no much larger clone; base qualities are not given. A lone read offers only weak evidence.

RNA was extracted with the RNeasy kit and about 0.5 to 1 ug was reverse transcribed using random hexamers. The immunoSEQ multiplex PCR assay, which covers 54 Vbeta and 13 Jbeta segments, was used to amplify TCR beta CDR3 regions. Bias from PCR amplification was corrected by using a synthetic template baseline for primer optimization and for computational correction. The source study handled its data this way. Reads were assigned to V, D and J genes according to IMGT and analyzed in immunoSEQ Analyzer, with only productive sequences retained. Clonality was computed as one minus Shannon entropy normalized by log2 of the number of productive unique sequences. Public and private clones were assessed among the 100 most prevalent clones of each patient and control. A clone was defined as Susac-specific if it was absent from the healthy and MS cohorts, from 950 to 1,300 published viral clones and from other ImmuneACCESS disease sequences. Through fastp at Q25 and MiXCR, TCRdb rebuilt clones from the public reads, retaining in-frame beta chains. Identical CDR3 protein sequences are pooled into one entry, listed with their most common genes and DNA. The V and J calls were determined by TCRdb, not by the authors. The sample yields 250,000 to 350,000 distinct CDR3 sequences; approximately 81% were counted once. Approximately 0.11% of the sample belongs to the ten largest clones.

Unmatched junction bases come to 6, with V trimmed by 2 bases and J by 5 bases. Reading from cysteine to phenylalanine, the CDR3 counts 15 amino acids. Of the read, only the CDR3 DNA is kept; its 45 bases are in frame from base 1. According to the germline V gene (reference sequence), CDR1 reads LGHDT and CDR2 reads YNNKEL. The chain uses TRBV3-1 and TRBJ2-5, with TRBD2 identical over 9 junction bases. This TCR derives from a human donor with multiple sclerosis. The sample taken for sequencing was CD8+ T cells from PBMCs. In nucleotide form, the sequence is TGTGCCAGCAGCCAACTTAGCGGGAGTCTTGAGACCCAGTACTTC. Translated, it reads CASSQLSGSLETQYF.